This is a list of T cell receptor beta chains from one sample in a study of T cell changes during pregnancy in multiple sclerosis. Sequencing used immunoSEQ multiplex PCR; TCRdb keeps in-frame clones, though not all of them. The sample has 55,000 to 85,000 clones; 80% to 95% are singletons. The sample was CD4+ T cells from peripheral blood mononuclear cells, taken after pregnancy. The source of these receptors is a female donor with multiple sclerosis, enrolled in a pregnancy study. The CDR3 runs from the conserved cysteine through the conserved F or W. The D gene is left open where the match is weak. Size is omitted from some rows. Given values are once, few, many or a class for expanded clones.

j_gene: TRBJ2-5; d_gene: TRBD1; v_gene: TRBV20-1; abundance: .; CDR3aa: CSADREETQYF; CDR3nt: TGCAGTGCTGACAGGGAAGAGACCCAGTACTTC
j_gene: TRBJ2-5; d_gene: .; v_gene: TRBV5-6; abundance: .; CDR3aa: CASSPRQILQETQYF; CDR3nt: TGTGCCAGCAGCCCAAGACAGATACTCCAAGAGACCCAGTACTTC
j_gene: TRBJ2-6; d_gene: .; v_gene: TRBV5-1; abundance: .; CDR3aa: CASSSRSGANVLTF; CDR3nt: TGCGCCAGCAGCTCCCGTTCTGGGGCCAACGTCCTGACTTTC
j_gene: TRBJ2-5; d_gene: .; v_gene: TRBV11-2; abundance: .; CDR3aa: CASRGAGETQYF; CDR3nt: TGTGCCAGCAGAGGGGCTGGCGAGACCCAGTACTTC
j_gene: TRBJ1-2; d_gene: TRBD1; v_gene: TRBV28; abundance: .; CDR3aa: CASSLGQGTYGYTF; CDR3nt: TGTGCCAGCAGTTTGGGACAGGGGACTTATGGCTACACCTTC
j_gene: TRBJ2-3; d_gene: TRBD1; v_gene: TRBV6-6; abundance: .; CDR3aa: CASSARDSSGTDTQYF; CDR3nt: TGTGCCAGCAGTGCCCGGGACAGTTCTGGAACAGATACGCAGTATTTT
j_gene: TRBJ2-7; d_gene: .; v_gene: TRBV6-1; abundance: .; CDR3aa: CASSAVTGFVEQYF; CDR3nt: TGTGCCAGCAGTGCTGTGACAGGTTTCGTAGAGCAGTACTTC
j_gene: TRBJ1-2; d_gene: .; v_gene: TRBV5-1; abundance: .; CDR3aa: CASSLTNGGIGYGYTF; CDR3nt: TGCGCCAGCAGCTTAACCAACGGGGGGATTGGCTATGGCTACACCTTC
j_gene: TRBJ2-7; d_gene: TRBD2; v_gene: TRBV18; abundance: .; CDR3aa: CASSPERGFYEQYF; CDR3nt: TGTGCCAGCTCACCAGAGCGGGGGTTTTACGAGCAGTACTTC
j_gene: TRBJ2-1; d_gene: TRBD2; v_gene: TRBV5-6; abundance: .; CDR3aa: CASSLAGAGAYNEQFF; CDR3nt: TGTGCCAGCAGCTTGGCGGGAGCGGGAGCATACAATGAGCAGTTCTTC
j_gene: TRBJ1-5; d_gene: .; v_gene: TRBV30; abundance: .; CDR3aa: CAWKARAVSQPQHF; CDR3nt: TGTGCCTGGAAAGCGAGGGCAGTGAGCCAGCCCCAGCATTTT
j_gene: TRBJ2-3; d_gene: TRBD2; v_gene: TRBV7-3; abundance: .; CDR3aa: CASSLNGGGADTQYF; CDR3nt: TGTGCCAGCAGCTTAAATGGCGGGGGGGCAGATACGCAGTATTTT
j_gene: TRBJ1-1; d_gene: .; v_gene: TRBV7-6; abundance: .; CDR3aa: CASSPSANTEAFF; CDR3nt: TGTGCCAGCAGCCCGAGTGCGAACACTGAAGCTTTCTTT
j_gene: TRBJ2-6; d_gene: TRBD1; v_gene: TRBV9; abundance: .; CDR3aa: CASSVVPQDRAGANVLTF; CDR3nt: TGTGCCAGCAGCGTAGTCCCCCAAGACAGGGCTGGGGCCAACGTCCTGACTTTC
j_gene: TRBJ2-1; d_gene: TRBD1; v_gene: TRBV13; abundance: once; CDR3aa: CASRDRGVNEQFF; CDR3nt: TGTGCCAGCCGGGACAGGGGTGTCAATGAGCAGTTCTTC
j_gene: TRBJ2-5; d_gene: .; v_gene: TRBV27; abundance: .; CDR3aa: CASSPRGETQYF; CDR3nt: TGTGCCAGCAGTCCGCGGGGAGAGACCCAGTACTTC
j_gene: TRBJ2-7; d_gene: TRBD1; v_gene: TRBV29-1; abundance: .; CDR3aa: CSVWDRGHSYEQYF; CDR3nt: TGCAGCGTCTGGGACAGGGGGCATTCCTACGAGCAGTACTTC
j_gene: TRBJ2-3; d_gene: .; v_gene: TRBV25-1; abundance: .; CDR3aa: CASRLTTGSPTDTQYF; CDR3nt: TGTGCCAGCAGACTTACAACAGGTTCCCCCACAGATACGCAGTATTTT
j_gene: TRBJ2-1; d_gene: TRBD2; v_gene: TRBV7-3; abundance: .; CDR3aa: CASSLSAGGFYEQFF; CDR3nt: TGTGCCAGCAGCTTATCAGCGGGGGGGTTTTATGAGCAGTTCTTC
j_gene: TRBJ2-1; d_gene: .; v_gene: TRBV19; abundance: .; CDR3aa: CASSMPAGPRLSEQFF; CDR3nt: TGTGCCAGTAGTATGCCGGCGGGCCCCCGCTTAAGTGAGCAGTTCTTC
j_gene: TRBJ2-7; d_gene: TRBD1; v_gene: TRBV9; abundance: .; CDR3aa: CASSVEPTGVGEQYF; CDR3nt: TGTGCCAGCAGCGTAGAGCCGACAGGGGTTGGTGAGCAGTACTTC
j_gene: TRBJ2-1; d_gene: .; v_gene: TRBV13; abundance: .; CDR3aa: CASSQTEGEEGHEQFF; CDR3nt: TGTGCCAGCAGCCAAACTGAGGGGGAAGAGGGGCATGAGCAGTTCTTC
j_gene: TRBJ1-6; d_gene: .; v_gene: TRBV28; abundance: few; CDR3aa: CASSPGLNSPLHF; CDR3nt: TGTGCCAGCAGTCCAGGACTGAATTCACCCCTCCACTTT
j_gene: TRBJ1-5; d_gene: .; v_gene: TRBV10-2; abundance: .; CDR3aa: CASSAGVGQPQHF; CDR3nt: TGCGCCAGCAGTGCAGGGGTAGGACAGCCCCAGCATTTT
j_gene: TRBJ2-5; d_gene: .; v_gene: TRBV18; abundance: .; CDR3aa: CASSPLATRGSQYF; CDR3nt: TGTGCCAGCTCACCACTCGCGACCCGGGGGTCCCAGTACTTC
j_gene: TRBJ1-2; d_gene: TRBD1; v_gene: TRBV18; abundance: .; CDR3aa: CASSPRQGDGGGYTF; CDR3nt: TGTGCCAGCTCACCCCGACAGGGGGATGGAGGTGGCTACACCTTC
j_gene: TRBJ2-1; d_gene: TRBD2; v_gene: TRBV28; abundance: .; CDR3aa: CASRPGYRAGGPWVSYNEQFF; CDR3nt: TGTGCCAGCAGGCCCGGGTACCGAGCGGGAGGGCCGTGGGTCTCCTACAATGAGCAGTTCTTC
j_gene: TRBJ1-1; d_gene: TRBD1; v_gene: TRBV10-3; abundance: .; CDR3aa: CAISERAGTGAFF; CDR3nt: TGTGCCATCAGTGAGAGGGCGGGGACAGGAGCTTTCTTT
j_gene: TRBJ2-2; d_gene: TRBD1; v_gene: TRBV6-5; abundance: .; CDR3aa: CASSSPRTGNTGELFF; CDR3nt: TGTGCCAGCAGTTCCCCGCGGACAGGGAACACCGGGGAGCTGTTTTTT
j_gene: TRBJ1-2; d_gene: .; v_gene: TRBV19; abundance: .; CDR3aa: CASSILAGRTNYGYTF; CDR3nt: TGTGCCAGTAGTATATTGGCGGGAAGGACTAACTATGGCTACACCTTC
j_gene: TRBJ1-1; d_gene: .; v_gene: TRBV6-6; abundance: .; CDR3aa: CASSYGRGNTEAFF; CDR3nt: TGTGCCAGCAGTTACGGCCGGGGGAACACTGAAGCTTTCTTT
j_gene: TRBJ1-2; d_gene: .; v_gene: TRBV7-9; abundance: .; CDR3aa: CASKGAGDRLYGYTF; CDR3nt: TGTGCCAGCAAAGGGGCAGGCGATCGCCTTTATGGCTACACCTTC
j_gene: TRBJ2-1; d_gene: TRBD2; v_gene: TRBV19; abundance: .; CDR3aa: CASSMVSGNEQFF; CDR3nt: TGTGCCAGTAGTATGGTTAGCGGGAATGAGCAGTTCTTC
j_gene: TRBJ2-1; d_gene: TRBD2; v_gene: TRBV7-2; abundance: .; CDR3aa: CASSFSGGSYNEQFF; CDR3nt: TGTGCCAGCAGCTTTAGCGGGGGATCCTACAATGAGCAGTTCTTC
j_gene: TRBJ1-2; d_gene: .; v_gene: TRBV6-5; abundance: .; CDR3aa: CASSYREGRAFF; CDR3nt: TGTGCCAGCAGTTACCGTGAAGGCAGGGCCTTCTTC
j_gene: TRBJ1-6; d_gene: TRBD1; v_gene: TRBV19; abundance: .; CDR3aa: CASTSPGQGRSPLHF; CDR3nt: TGTGCCAGTACCTCACCCGGACAGGGGAGGTCACCCCTCCACTTT
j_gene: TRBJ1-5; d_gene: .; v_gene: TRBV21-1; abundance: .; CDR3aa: CASSKGQEDPNQPQHF; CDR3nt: TGTGCCAGCAGCAAAGGACAGGAGGACCCCAATCAGCCCCAGCATTTT
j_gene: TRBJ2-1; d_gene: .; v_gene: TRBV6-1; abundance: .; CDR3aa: CASSDGPGDPYNEQFF; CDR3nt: TGTGCCAGCAGTGATGGCCCAGGGGACCCTTACAATGAGCAGTTCTTC
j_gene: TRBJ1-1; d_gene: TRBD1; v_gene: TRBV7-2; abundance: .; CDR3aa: CASSRTGQSLNTEAFF; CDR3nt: TGTGCCAGCAGTCGCACGGGACAGAGTCTAAACACTGAAGCTTTCTTT
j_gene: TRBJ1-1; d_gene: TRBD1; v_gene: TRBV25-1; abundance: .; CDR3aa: CATQGQGTGEAFF; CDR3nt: TGTGCCACCCAGGGACAGGGGACGGGTGAAGCTTTCTTT
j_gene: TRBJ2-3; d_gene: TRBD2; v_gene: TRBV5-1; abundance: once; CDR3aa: CASRSLAGGTDTQYF; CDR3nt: TGCGCCAGCAGGTCTCTAGCGGGGGGGACAGATACGCAGTATTTT
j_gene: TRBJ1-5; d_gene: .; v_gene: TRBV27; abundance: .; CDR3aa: CASSPRPGSPQHF; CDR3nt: TGTGCCAGCAGTCCTAGACCGGGATCGCCCCAGCATTTT
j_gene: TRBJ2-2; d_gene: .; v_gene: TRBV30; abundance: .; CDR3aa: CAWSGSANTGELFF; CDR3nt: TGTGCCTGGAGTGGAAGCGCGAACACCGGGGAGCTGTTTTTT
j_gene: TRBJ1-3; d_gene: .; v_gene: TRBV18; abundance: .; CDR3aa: CASSASENSGNTIYF; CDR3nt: TGTGCCAGCTCCGCTTCTGAGAACTCTGGAAACACCATATATTTT
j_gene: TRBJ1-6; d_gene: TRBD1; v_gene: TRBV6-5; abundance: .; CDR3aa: CASRTGAMGNSPLHF; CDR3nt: TGTGCCAGCAGGACAGGGGCTATGGGGAATTCACCCCTCCACTTT